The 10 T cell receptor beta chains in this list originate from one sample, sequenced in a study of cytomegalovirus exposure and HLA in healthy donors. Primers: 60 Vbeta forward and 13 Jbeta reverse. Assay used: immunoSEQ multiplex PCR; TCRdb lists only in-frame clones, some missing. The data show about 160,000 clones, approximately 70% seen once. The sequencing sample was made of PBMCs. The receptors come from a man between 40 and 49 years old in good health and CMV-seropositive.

CDR3 sequence: CASSYQGQYYEQYF. CDR3 DNA sequence: TGTGCCAGCAGTTACCAAGGACAGTACTACGAGCAGTACTTC. The genes are TRBV6-5 and TRBJ2-7, with D perhaps TRBD1 (6 bases). The CDR3 is 14 residues long. V gave up 2 bases and J gave up 3 bases, with 11 bases separating them. Germline CDR1 and CDR2: MNHEY and SVGAGI.

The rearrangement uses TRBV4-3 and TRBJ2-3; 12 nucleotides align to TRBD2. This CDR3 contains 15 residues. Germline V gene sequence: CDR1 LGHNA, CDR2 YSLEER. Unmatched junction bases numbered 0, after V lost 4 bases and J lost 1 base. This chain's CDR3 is CASSRLAGGTDTQYF. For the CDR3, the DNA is TGCGCCAGCAGCCGACTAGCGGGGGGCACAGATACGCAGTATTTT.

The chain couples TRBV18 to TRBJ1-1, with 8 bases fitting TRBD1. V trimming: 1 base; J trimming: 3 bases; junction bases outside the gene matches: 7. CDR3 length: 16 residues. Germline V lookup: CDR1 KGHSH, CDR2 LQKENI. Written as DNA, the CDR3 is TGTGCCAGCTCACCACAGAAAACAGGGGGGGACACTGAAGCTTTCTTT. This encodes CASSPQKTGGDTEAFF.

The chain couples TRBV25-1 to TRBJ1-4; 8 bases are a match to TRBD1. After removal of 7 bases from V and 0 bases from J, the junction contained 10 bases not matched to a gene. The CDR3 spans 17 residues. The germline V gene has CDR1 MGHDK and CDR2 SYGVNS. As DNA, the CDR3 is TGTGCCAGCACCCCCTCTGGGACAGGAACAACTAATGAAAAACTGTTTTTT. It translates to CASTPSGTGTTNEKLFF. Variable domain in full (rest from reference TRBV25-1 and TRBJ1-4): EADIYQTPRYLVIGTGKKITLECSQTMGHDKMYWYQQDPGMELHLIHYSYGVNSTEKGDLSSESTVSRIRTEHFPLTLESARPSHTSQYLCASTPSGTGTTNEKLFFGSGTQLSVL.

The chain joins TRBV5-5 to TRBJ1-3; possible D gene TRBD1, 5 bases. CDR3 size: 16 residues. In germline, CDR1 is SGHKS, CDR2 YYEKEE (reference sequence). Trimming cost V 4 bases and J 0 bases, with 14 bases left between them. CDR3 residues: CASSGGRALSGNTIYF. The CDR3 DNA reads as TGTGCCAGCAGCGGGGGGAGGGCCCTCTCTGGAAACACCATATATTTT.

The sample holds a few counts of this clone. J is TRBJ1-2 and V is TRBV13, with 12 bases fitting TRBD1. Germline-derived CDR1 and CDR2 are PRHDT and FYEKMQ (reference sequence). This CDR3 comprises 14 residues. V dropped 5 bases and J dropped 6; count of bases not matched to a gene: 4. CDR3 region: CASSRDRGLDGYTF. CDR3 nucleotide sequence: TGTGCCAGCAGCCGGGACAGGGGGCTGGATGGCTACACCTTC. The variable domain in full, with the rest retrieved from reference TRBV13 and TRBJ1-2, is AAGVIQSPRHLIKEKRETATLKCYPIPRHDTVYWYQQGPGQDPQFLISFYEKMQSDKGSIPDRFSAQQFSDYHSELNMSSLELGDSALYFCASSRDRGLDGYTFGSGTRLTVV.

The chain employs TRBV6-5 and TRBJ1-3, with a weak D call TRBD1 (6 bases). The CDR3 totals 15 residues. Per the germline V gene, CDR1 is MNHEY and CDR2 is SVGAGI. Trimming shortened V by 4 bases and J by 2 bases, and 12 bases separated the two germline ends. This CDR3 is CASSFTGIPGNTIYF. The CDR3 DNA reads TGTGCCAGCAGTTTCACAGGGATACCTGGAAACACCATATATTTT.

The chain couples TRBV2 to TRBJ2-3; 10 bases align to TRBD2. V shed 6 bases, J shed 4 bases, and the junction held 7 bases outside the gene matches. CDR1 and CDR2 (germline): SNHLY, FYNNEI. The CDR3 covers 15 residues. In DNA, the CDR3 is TGTGCCAGCAGAGACCCACTAGCGGGGTCAGATACGCAGTATTTT. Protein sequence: CASRDPLAGSDTQYF.

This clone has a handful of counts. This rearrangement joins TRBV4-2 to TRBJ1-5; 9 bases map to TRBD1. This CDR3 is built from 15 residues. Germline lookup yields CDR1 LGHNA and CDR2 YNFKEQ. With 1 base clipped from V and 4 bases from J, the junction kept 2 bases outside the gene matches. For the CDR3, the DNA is TGTGCCAGCAGCCAAGCGACAGGGGGAAATCAGCCCCAGCATTTT. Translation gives CASSQATGGNQPQHF.

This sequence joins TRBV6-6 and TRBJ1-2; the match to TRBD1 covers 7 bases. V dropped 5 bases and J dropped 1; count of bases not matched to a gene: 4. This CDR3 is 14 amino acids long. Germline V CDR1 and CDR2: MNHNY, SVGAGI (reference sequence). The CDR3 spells CASSRTGGNYGYTF. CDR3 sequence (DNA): TGTGCCAGCAGTAGGACAGGCGGTAACTATGGCTACACCTTC.